The 2 T cell receptor beta chains listed next were all sequenced from one sample in a study of T-cell reconstitution after alpha-beta-depleted transplantation in children. The authors prepared the TCRbeta library with unique molecular identifiers. TCRdb processed the PCR reads anew with MiXCR; each CDR3 protein has one entry. The profile shows around 420,000 distinct CDR3 sequences, under 20% of them singletons. Source: PBMCs, mostly from graft donor cells, taken 360 days after TCRalphabeta/CD19-depleted stem cell transplant. These receptors were taken from a boy under three years old who had a stem cell transplant for Wiskott-Aldrich syndrome, so the T cells may come from the graft donor.

This clonotype was counted only a few times. This chain uses TRBV7-9 with TRBJ2-1; TRBD2 aligns across 10 bases. CDR1 SEHNR and CDR2 FQNEAQ come from the germline V gene (reference sequence). Trimming cost V 5 bases and J 0 bases; bases outside gene matches: 4. The CDR3 loop spans 16 amino acids. CDR3 sequence reads: CASSSIAGGSYNEQFF. As DNA, the CDR3 is TGTGCCAGCAGCAGTATAGCGGGGGGCTCCTACAATGAGCAGTTCTTC.

CDR3 bases: TGTGCCAGCAGCGTAGAACACAGGGCTCCCACCTACGAGCAGTACTTC. Residues: CASSVEHRAPTYEQYF. The rearrangement uses TRBV9 and TRBJ2-7, with D maybe TRBD1 (6 bases). CDR1 SGDLS and CDR2 YYNGEE come from the germline V gene. The germline V and J ends were trimmed by 0 bases and 2 bases, with 15 bases remaining between them. CDR3 length equals 16 residues.